These 27 T cell receptor beta chains were all obtained from the same sample, sequenced in a study of response to subunit inactivated influenza vaccine. TCRdb itself ran the RT-PCR reads through MiXCR, one entry per CDR3 protein. This table holds about 780,000 distinct CDR3 sequences, about 18% found once. This material consisted of PBMCs from blood, taken around 5 days after vaccination. The receptors originated from a man in his fifties or sixties who received an inactivated influenza vaccine.

This clonotype was detected ten times or more. This chain links TRBV6-2 or TRBV6-3 with TRBJ1-5, with D hard to call. CDR1 is MNHEY and CDR2 is SVGEGT in the germline V gene. The CDR3 consists of 12 residues. The V end lost 2 bases, the J end lost 6 bases, and 5 bases lay between the germline ends. The CDR3 bases are TGTGCCAGCAGTTACCTCGGTCAGCCCCAGCATTTT. Translated, it gives CASSYLGQPQHF.

This clonotype has a handful of counts. V and J are TRBV20-1 and TRBJ2-7; D is unresolved. Germline assignment: CDR1 DFQATT and CDR2 SNEGSKA (reference sequence). This CDR3 has 12 residues. With 4 bases removed from V and 2 bases from J, the gap between germline ends came to 9 bases. CDR3 in amino acids: CSATDLTYEQYF. Here the CDR3 DNA reads TGCAGTGCTACGGACCTAACCTACGAGCAGTACTTC.

The CDR3: CSVTSGTGTYNEQFF. DNA of the CDR3: TGCAGCGTTACCTCGGGGACAGGGACCTACAATGAGCAGTTCTTC. The chain has TRBV29-1 and TRBJ2-1; 9 bases are a match to TRBD1. The CDR3 covers 15 residues. With 5 bases clipped from V and 2 bases from J, the junction kept 7 bases outside the gene matches. Germline loops: CDR1 SQVTM, CDR2 ANQGSEA.

Only a few counts were recorded for this clonotype. V usage is TRBV28 and J usage is TRBJ2-7; D may be TRBD1 (5 bases). The CDR3 runs to 14 residues. V was clipped by 4 bases and J by 3 bases, with 13 bases between them. Germline V gene data show CDR1 as MDHEN and CDR2 as SYDVKM. The CDR3 loop is CASSSHPTGYEQYF. The CDR3 DNA sequence: TGTGCCAGCAGTTCCCACCCCACAGGCTACGAGCAGTACTTC.

This clonotype occurred a few times. The CDR3 spells CSAIWDVSSYNEQFF. The CDR3 DNA follows: TGCAGTGCCATTTGGGATGTAAGCTCCTACAATGAGCAGTTCTTC. The gene calls are TRBV20-1 and TRBJ2-1; no definite D call. Looked up from germline, CDR1 is DFQATT and CDR2 is SNEGSKA (reference sequence). This CDR3 comprises 15 residues. V was shortened by 6 bases and J by 0 bases, with 15 bases between the two germline ends.

CDR3 sequence reads: CASRRLAGYTDTQYF. DNA of the CDR3: TGCGCCAGCAGACGACTAGCGGGATACACAGATACGCAGTATTTT. The chain recombines TRBV4-1 with TRBJ2-3; 11 bases are shared with TRBD2. The CDR3 runs to 15 residues. Germline lookup yields CDR1 MGHRA and CDR2 YSYEKL. V was clipped by 6 bases and J by 2 bases; unmatched bases: 4.

The chain has TRBV6-2 or TRBV6-3 and TRBJ2-5; possibly TRBD2 for D (5 bases). Germline values: CDR1 MNHEY, CDR2 SVGEGT. The V gene lost 5 bases and the J gene lost 2 bases, with 15 bases spanning the gap. The CDR3 has 15 residues. CDR3: CASSTLAREQETQYF. The CDR3 coding sequence is TGTGCCAGCAGTACATTAGCGCGAGAGCAAGAGACCCAGTACTTC.

This clonotype was detected only a few times. The CDR3 loop is CASSLDPGSHQPQHF. CDR3 in DNA: TGTGCCAGCAGCTTGGACCCGGGATCTCATCAGCCCCAGCATTTT. The V and J genes are TRBV5-4 and TRBJ1-5; D is unresolved. Per germline, CDR1 SGHNT and CDR2 YYREEE (reference sequence). The CDR3 consists of 15 residues. The ends were cut back, 0 bases at V and 5 bases at J, with 12 bases in the middle.

This clonotype came up many times. The J gene is TRBJ2-3, the V gene TRBV20-1; D assignment may be TRBD1 or TRBD2 (6 bases each). V lost 6 bases, J lost 5 bases, and 12 bases lay in between. The CDR3 is 12 residues long. CDR1 is DFQATT and CDR2 is SNEGSKA in the germline V gene (reference sequence). This CDR3 reads CSALGGIDTQYF. The DNA of the CDR3 is TGCAGTGCCCTGGGGGGCATAGATACGCAGTATTTT.

Only a few counts were recorded for this clonotype. The chain has TRBV9 and TRBJ2-3; 12 nucleotides align to TRBD2. The germline CDR1 and CDR2 sequences are SGDLS and YYNGEE. This CDR3 region has 16 residues. The V gene end was trimmed by 4 bases and the J gene end by 2 bases; junction bases not matched to a gene: 5. For the CDR3, the DNA is TGTGCCAGCAGCACCCGGACTAGCGGGGCCACAGATACGCAGTATTTT. Protein: CASSTRTSGATDTQYF.

This clonotype has a handful of counts. This chain links TRBV18 with TRBJ2-7; D is ambiguous. Trimming took 3 bases from V and 3 from J, leaving 12 bases between them. The germline V gene has CDR1 KGHSH and CDR2 LQKENI. This CDR3 spans 14 amino acids. CDR3 region: CASSPRPQVYEQYF. The CDR3, as DNA: TGTGCCAGCTCACCTAGGCCGCAAGTCTACGAGCAGTACTTC. Supplemented by reference TRBV18 and TRBJ2-7, the full variable domain reads NAGVMQNPRHLVRRRGQEARLRCSPMKGHSHVYWYRQLPEEGLKFMVYLQKENIIDESGMPKERFSAEFPKEGPSILRIQQVVRGDSAAYFCASSPRPQVYEQYFGPGTRLTVT.

V and J are TRBV7-9 and TRBJ1-1, with a weak D call TRBD1 (6 bases). Trimming removed 8 bases at V and 3 bases at J, with 16 bases between. Germline V gives CDR1 SEHNR, CDR2 FQNEAQ (reference sequence). This CDR3 has 14 amino acids. The CDR3 DNA reads TGTGCCAGCGGAGAGGGGGGGGTTCACACTGAAGCTTTCTTT. It is translated as CASGEGGVHTEAFF. Full variable domain (rest looked up from reference TRBV7-9 and TRBJ1-1): DTGVSQNPRHKITKRGQNVTFRCDPISEHNRLYWYRQTLGQGPEFLTYFQNEAQLEKSRLLSDRFSAERPKGSFSTLEIQRTEQGDSAMYLCASGEGGVHTEAFFGQGTRLTVV.

V is TRBV4-2 and J is TRBJ2-7; 9 nucleotides align to TRBD1. The V and J ends lost 3 bases and 7 bases, in that order; junction bases with no gene match: 10. The V gene's germline CDR1 is LGHNA and CDR2 YNFKEQ. CDR3 length equals 15 residues. CDR3 sequence: CASSQSPGQGEEQYF. In DNA, the CDR3 is TGTGCCAGCAGCCAGTCCCCGGGACAGGGAGAAGAGCAGTACTTC.

The V call is TRBV3-1, the J call TRBJ2-6, with unresolved D. The CDR3 is 14 amino acids. V lost 1 base and J 4 bases, leaving 5 bases between the germline ends. The germline CDR1 and CDR2 sequences are LGHDT and YNNKEL (reference sequence). CDR3 residues: CASSQATGANVLTF. CDR3 nucleotide sequence: TGTGCCAGCAGCCAAGCCACCGGGGCCAACGTCCTGACTTTC.

The chain has TRBV7-8 and TRBJ2-1; tentative D call: TRBD1 (7 bases). This CDR3 comprises 15 residues. Deletions cut 3 bases from V and 2 bases from J, with 11 bases between. Germline CDR1 and CDR2: SGHVS and FQNEAQ. Here the CDR3 DNA reads TGTGCCAGCAGCTTGCGGGACAGAACCTACAATGAGCAGTTCTTC. It translates to CASSLRDRTYNEQFF.

The V call is TRBV12-3 or TRBV12-4, the J call TRBJ1-5; 8 positions match TRBD1. This CDR3 has 15 residues. V was pared by 5 bases and J by 4 bases, with 7 bases of the junction left unmatched. The CDR3 sequence: CASSPTGQGNQPQHF. CDR3 bases: TGTGCCAGCAGTCCCACAGGACAGGGTAATCAGCCCCAGCATTTT.

This chain uses TRBV7-2 with TRBJ2-5; TRBD1 matches at 8 bases. The CDR3 is 15 amino acids. The V segment lost 4 bases and the J segment 7 bases; nucleotides outside the gene matches: 11. Germline V gives CDR1 SGHTA, CDR2 FQGNSA. CDR3 nucleotide sequence: TGTGCCAGCAGCTCTTGGTCGGACAGGGTAGGGACCCAGTACTTC. Protein product: CASSSWSDRVGTQYF.

The chain is built from TRBV4-2 and TRBJ2-1; 9 bases fit TRBD1. Looked up from germline, CDR1 is LGHNA and CDR2 is YNFKEQ. The CDR3 extends over 13 amino acids. The ends lost 0 bases at V and 9 bases at J; junction bases unmatched: 0. The CDR3 nucleotides are TGTGCCAGCAGCCAAGAGGACAGGGGTGAGCAGTTCTTC. It encodes CASSQEDRGEQFF.

This clonotype has just a few counts. CDR3 DNA sequence: TGTGCCAGCAGTGAATATGGGGGGACGGATAATGAAAAACTGTTTTTT. As protein: CASSEYGGTDNEKLFF. The chain uses TRBV25-1 and TRBJ1-4, with a tentative D call TRBD1 (5 bases). Per germline, CDR1 MGHDK and CDR2 SYGVNS. Trimming took off 0 bases at V and 4 bases at J, with 12 bases between the two ends. The CDR3 loop spans 16 amino acids.

This chain joins TRBV28 and TRBJ2-7; 7 nucleotides agree with TRBD2. The CDR3 has 15 residues. Germline-derived CDR1 and CDR2 are MDHEN and SYDVKM. Trimming took 5 bases from V and 0 from J; bases not matched to a gene: 7. In DNA, the CDR3 is TGTGCCAGCAGTCCTTTGGGGGGGAGCTCCTACGAGCAGTACTTC. It codes for CASSPLGGSSYEQYF.

This clonotype was counted between two and nine times. This sequence joins TRBV5-1 and TRBJ1-6; D uncertain. The V end lost 0 bases, the J end lost 9 bases, and 7 bases lay between the germline ends. CDR3 length equals 13 residues. CDR1 and CDR2 (germline): SGHRS, YFSETQ. CDR3 sequence (DNA): TGCGCCAGCAGCTTGGGGTGGGGTTCACCCCTCCACTTT. It yields the protein CASSLGWGSPLHF.

This clonotype has more than one count but fewer than ten. CDR3 sequence (DNA): TGTGCCAGCAGCTCTACTAGCGGGGGCTCCTACGAGCAGTACTTC. Amino acids: CASSSTSGGSYEQYF. This chain joins TRBV7-2 and TRBJ2-7; TRBD2 aligns across 11 bases. Germline values: CDR1 SGHTA, CDR2 FQGNSA. Trimming took 4 bases from V and 0 from J; bases not matched to a gene: 2. The CDR3 is 15 residues long. Complete variable domain (other parts from reference TRBV7-2 and TRBJ2-7): GAGVSQSPSNKVTEKGKDVELRCDPISGHTALYWYRQSLGQGLEFLIYFQGNSAPDKSGLPSDRFSAERTGGSVSTLTIQRTQQEDSAVYLCASSSTSGGSYEQYFGPGTRLTVT.

At least ten counts were recorded for this clonotype. The chain employs TRBV20-1 and TRBJ2-2, with D possibly matching TRBD2 (5 bases). Germline CDR1 and CDR2: DFQATT and SNEGSKA (reference sequence). Trimming took off 0 bases at V and 4 bases at J, with 9 bases between the two ends. CDR3 length equals 14 residues. The chain's CDR3 is CSARDFGSTGELFF. The CDR3 DNA follows: TGCAGTGCTAGAGATTTTGGGAGCACCGGGGAGCTGTTTTTT.

This clonotype was seen only a few times. This rearrangement joins TRBV12-3 or TRBV12-4 to TRBJ2-1; 9 bases are a match to TRBD1. CDR3 size: 12 residues. The ends lost 5 bases at V and 12 bases at J; junction bases unmatched: 5. The CDR3 protein is CASSRTGVGQFF. The CDR3 DNA is TGTGCCAGCAGTCGGACAGGGGTCGGGCAGTTCTTC.

Only a few counts were recorded for this clonotype. The chain carries TRBV5-6 and TRBJ2-7; 10 bases are a match to TRBD2. From germline, CDR1 is SGHDT and CDR2 YYEEEE. The CDR3 sequence is 15 residues long. Losses at the gene ends were 4 bases for V and 3 bases for J; bases not matched to a gene: 7. The CDR3 coding sequence is TGTGCCAGCAGCGGAGGACTAGCGGAGAACTACGAGCAGTACTTC. Translation gives CASSGGLAENYEQYF.

The V and J genes are TRBV9 and TRBJ2-3, with D possibly TRBD1 on 5 matching bases. The CDR3 has 12 residues. V was pared by 1 base and J by 6 bases, with 6 bases between. CDR1 and CDR2 from the germline V gene are SGDLS and YYNGEE. This CDR3 is CASSVRGDTQYF. CDR3 in DNA: TGTGCCAGCAGCGTAAGGGGTGATACGCAGTATTTT.

The V and J genes are TRBV7-9 and TRBJ2-5; D remains unclear. V gave up 5 bases and J gave up 4 bases, with 11 bases separating them. The CDR3 totals 13 residues. Germline loops: CDR1 SEHNR, CDR2 FQNEAQ (reference sequence). The DNA of the CDR3 is TGTGCCAGCAGCACTCGGATGGTAGAGACCCAGTACTTC. Amino acid sequence: CASSTRMVETQYF.